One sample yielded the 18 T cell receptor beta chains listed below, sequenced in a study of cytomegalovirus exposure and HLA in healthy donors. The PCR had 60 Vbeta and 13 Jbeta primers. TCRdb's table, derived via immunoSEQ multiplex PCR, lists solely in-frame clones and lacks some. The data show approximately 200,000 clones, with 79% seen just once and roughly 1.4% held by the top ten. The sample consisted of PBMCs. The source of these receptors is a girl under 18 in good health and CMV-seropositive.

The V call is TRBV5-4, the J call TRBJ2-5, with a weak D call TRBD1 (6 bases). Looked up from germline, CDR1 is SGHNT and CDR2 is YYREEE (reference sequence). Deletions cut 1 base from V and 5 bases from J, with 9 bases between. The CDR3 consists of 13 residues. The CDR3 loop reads CASSLSGEETQYF. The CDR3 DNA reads TGTGCCAGCAGCTTGTCAGGGGAGGAGACCCAGTACTTC.

CDR3 amino acids: CASSHSNTNQPQHF. CDR3 DNA: TGTGCCAGCAGCCACAGTAACACCAATCAGCCCCAGCATTTT. V and J are TRBV7-8 and TRBJ1-5; D is unclear. Trimming cost V 5 bases and J 3 bases, with 11 bases left between them. This CDR3 is 14 amino acids long. Germline V gene lookup returns CDR1 SGHVS and CDR2 FQNEAQ.

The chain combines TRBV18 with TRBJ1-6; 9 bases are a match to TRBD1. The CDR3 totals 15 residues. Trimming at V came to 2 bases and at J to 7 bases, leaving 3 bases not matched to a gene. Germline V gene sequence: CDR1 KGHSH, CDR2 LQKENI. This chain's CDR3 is CASSPGTGNNSPLHF. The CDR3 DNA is TGTGCCAGCTCACCAGGGACAGGGAACAATTCACCCCTCCACTTT.

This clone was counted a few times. CDR3 loop: CASSSGYSNQPQHF. The CDR3 coding sequence is TGTGCCAGCAGCTCGGGATATAGCAATCAGCCCCAGCATTTT. The chain has TRBV7-8 and TRBJ1-5; D remains unclear. The V end lost 4 bases, the J end lost 0 bases, and 7 bases lay between the germline ends. This CDR3 comprises 14 residues. Germline lookup yields CDR1 SGHVS and CDR2 FQNEAQ.

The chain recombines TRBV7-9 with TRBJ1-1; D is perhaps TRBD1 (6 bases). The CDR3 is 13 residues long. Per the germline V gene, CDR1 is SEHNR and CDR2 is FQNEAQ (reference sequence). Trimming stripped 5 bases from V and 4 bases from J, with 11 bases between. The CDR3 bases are TGTGCCAGCAGCCAAGGGGGAATCACTGAAGCTTTCTTT. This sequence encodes CASSQGGITEAFF.

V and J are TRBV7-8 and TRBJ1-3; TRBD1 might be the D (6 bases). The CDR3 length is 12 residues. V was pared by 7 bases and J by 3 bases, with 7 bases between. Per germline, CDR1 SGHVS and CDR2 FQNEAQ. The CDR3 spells CASKQGGNTIYF. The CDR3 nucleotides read TGTGCCAGCAAACAGGGTGGAAACACCATATATTTT.

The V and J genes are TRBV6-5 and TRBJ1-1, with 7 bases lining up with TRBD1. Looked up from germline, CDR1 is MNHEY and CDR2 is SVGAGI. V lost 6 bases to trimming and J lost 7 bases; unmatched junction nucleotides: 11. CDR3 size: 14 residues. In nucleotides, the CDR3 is TGTGCCAGCAGAAACTACAGGGGAGCGAATGAAGCTTTCTTT. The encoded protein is CASRNYRGANEAFF.

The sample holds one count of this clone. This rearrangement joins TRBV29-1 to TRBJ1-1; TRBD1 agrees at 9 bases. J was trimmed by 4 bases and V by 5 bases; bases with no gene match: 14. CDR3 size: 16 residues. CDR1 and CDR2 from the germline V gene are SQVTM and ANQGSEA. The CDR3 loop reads CSVTPTGGGGGTEAFF. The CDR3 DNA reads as TGCAGCGTTACTCCCACAGGGGGCGGCGGGGGCACTGAAGCTTTCTTT. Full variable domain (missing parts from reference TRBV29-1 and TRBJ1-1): SAVISQKPSRDICQRGTSLTIQCQVDSQVTMMFWYRQQPGQSLTLIATANQGSEATYESGFVIDKFPISRPNLTFSTLTVSNMSPEDSSIYLCSVTPTGGGGGTEAFFGQGTRLTVV.

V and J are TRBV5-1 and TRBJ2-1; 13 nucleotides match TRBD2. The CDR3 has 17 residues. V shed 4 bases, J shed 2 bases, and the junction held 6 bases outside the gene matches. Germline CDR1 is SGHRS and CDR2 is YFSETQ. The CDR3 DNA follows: TGCGCCAGCAGCAAAGCCGGGACTAGCGGGACCTACAATGAGCAGTTCTTC. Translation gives CASSKAGTSGTYNEQFF.

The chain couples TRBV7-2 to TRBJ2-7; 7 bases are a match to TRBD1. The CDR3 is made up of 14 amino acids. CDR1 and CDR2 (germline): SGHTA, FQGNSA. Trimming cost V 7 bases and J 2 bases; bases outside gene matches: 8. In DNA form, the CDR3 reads TGTGCCAGCACCTCGGGACAGACCCCCTACGAGCAGTACTTC. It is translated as CASTSGQTPYEQYF.

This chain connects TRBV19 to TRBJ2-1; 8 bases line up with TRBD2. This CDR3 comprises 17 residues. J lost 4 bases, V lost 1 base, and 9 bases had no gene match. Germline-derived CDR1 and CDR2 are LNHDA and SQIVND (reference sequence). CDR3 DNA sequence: TGTGCCAGTAGTATAGTCGAGTCGCGGGGGGCTTACAATGAGCAGTTCTTC. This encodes CASSIVESRGAYNEQFF. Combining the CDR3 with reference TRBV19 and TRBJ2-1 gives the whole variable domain DGGITQSPKYLFRKEGQNVTLSCEQNLNHDAMYWYRQDPGQGLRLIYYSQIVNDFQKGDIAEGYSVSREKKESFPLTVTSAQKNPTAFYLCASSIVESRGAYNEQFFGPGTRLTVL.

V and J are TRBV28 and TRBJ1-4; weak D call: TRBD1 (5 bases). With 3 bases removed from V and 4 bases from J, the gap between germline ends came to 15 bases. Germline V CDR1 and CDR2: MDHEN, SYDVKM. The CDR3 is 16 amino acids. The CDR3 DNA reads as TGTGCCAGCAGTTTGACGGGACTCCTGGATAATGAAAAACTGTTTTTT. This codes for CASSLTGLLDNEKLFF.

This CDR3 reads CASSTGAGGNQETQYF. The CDR3 nucleotides read TGTGCCAGTAGTACGGGTGCGGGGGGGAACCAAGAGACCCAGTACTTC. The V and J genes are TRBV19 and TRBJ2-5, with 9 bases that match TRBD2. CDR1 and CDR2 (germline): LNHDA, SQIVND (reference sequence). V gave up 4 bases and J gave up 0 bases; unmatched junction bases: 6. The CDR3 has 16 amino acids.

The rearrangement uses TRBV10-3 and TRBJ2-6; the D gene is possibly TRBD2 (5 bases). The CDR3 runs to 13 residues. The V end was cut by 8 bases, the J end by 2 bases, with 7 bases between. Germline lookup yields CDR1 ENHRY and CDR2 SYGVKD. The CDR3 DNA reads TGTGCCATCGGGGAGACTGGGGCCAACGTCCTGACTTTC. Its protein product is CAIGETGANVLTF.

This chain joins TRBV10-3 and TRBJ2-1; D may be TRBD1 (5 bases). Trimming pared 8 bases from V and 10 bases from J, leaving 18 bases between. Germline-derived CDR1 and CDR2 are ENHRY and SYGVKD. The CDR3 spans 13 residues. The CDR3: CAIAGSNSGEQFF. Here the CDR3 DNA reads TGTGCCATCGCAGGGTCTAATTCAGGAGAGCAGTTCTTC.

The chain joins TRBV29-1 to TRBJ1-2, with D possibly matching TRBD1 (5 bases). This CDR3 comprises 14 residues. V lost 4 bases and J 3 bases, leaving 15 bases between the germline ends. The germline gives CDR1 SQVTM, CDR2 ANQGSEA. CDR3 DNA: TGCAGCGTTGGGGCACGGGGGTACGACTATGGCTACACCTTC. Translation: CSVGARGYDYGYTF. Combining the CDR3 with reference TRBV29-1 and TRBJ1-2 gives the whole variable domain SAVISQKPSRDICQRGTSLTIQCQVDSQVTMMFWYRQQPGQSLTLIATANQGSEATYESGFVIDKFPISRPNLTFSTLTVSNMSPEDSSIYLCSVGARGYDYGYTFGSGTRLTVV.

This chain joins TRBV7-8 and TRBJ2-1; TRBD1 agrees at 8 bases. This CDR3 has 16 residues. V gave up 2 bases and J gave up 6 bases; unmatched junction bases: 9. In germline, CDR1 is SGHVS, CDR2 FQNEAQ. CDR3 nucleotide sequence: TGTGCCAGCAGCTTACTGCGCGACAGGGGACCCAATGAGCAGTTCTTC. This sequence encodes CASSLLRDRGPNEQFF.

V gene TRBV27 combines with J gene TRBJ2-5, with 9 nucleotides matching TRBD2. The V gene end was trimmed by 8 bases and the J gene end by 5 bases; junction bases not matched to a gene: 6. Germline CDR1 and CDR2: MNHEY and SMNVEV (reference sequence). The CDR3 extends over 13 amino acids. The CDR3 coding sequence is TGTGCCAGCGGCGGGGGGGGAGGTGAGACCCAGTACTTC. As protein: CASGGGGGETQYF.